This TCR beta chain was sequenced for a study of blood T cell repertoires in COVID-19. Across the study: Acute and convalescent COVID-19 specimens originated in the United States, Italy and Spain. T cells, B-cell-depleted T cells, or PBMCs provided the cDNA or gDNA that served as material.

Germline V CDR1 and CDR2: ENHRY, SYGVKD. The CDR3 extends over 14 amino acids. With 5 bases removed from V and 1 base from J, the gap between germline ends came to 10 bases. The protocol was immunoSEQ multiplex PCR, while the TCRdb copy is restricted to in-frame clones and leaves out a portion. The data hold 250,000 to 300,000 clones, with 80% to 90% observed a single time. This sequence was found in a woman in her 70s with COVID-19, enrolled during active disease. The gene calls are TRBV10-3 and TRBJ2-3, with D maybe TRBD2 (5 bases). The sample was peripheral blood. CDR3 bases: TGTGCCATCAGTCCGGGGTACGGCACAGATACGCAGTATTTT. Protein: CAISPGYGTDTQYF.